Following are 30 T cell receptor beta chains from one sample sequenced in a study of regulatory T cells in long-lasting Graves disease. Sequencing libraries for TCR beta were prepared with iRepertoire HTBI primers and Arm-PCR of CDR3 regions. TCRdb passed the multiplex PCR reads through MiXCR, listing each CDR3 protein once. Among 400,000 to 500,000 distinct CDR3 sequences listed, 20% to 25% were seen once. Time point here: persistent/refractory GD, antithyroid drugs over 5 years with positive TRAb. From PBMCs, RNA was extracted and then used to make the TCR library. This specimen was peripheral blood mononuclear cells (PBMCs), taken when the disease was refractory, from a patient treated with antithyroid drugs. The receptors derive from a female donor with Graves disease.

This clonotype was recorded at least ten times. CDR3 amino acids: CASSVGQGQETQYF. As DNA, the CDR3 is TGTGCCAGCAGCGTAGGACAGGGGCAAGAGACCCAGTACTTC. The J gene is TRBJ2-5, the V gene TRBV9, with 8 bases fitting TRBD1. Germline loops: CDR1 SGDLS, CDR2 YYNGEE. This CDR3 spans 14 amino acids. The ends lost 0 bases at V and 2 bases at J; junction bases unmatched: 0.

This clonotype showed up many times. The genes are TRBV3-1 and TRBJ2-5, with 10 bases matching TRBD2. V shed 0 bases and J 4 bases; nucleotides not matched to a gene: 8. Germline CDR1 reads LGHDT; CDR2 reads YNNKEL (reference sequence). The CDR3 contains 17 residues. The CDR3 DNA sequence: TGTGCCAGCAGCCAAGATAGTGATAGCGGGAGGATAGAGACCCAGTACTTC. It is translated as CASSQDSDSGRIETQYF.

This clonotype was observed a few times. This chain links TRBV3-1 with TRBJ1-2, with D perhaps matching TRBD1 (6 bases). The CDR3 extends over 14 amino acids. The V end was cut by 1 base, the J end by 7 bases, with 13 bases between. Germline CDR1 and CDR2: LGHDT and YNNKEL (reference sequence). The CDR3 DNA is TGTGCCAGCAGCCAAGGGGGGACATCGACTGGCTACACCTTC. Translating gives CASSQGGTSTGYTF. Filled out from reference TRBV3-1 and TRBJ1-2, the complete variable domain reads DTAVSQTPKYLVTQMGNDKSIKCEQNLGHDTMYWYKQDSKKFLKIMFSYNNKELIINETVPNRFSPKSPDKAHLNLHINSLELGDSAVYFCASSQGGTSTGYTFGSGTRLTVV.

As for this clonotype: A read error may account for a junction end that differs from germline. This rearrangement joins TRBV28 to TRBJ2-6; D gene unclear. Germline V gene data show CDR1 as MDHEN and CDR2 as SYDVKM. The CDR3 covers 16 residues. CDR3: CASSLYFSSRANVLTF. CDR3 in DNA: TGTGCCAGCAGTTTATATTTTAGCTCTAGGGCCAACGTCCTGACTTTC.

Many counts were recorded for this clonotype. The V gene is TRBV12-5, the J gene TRBJ1-1; TRBD1 might be the D (5 bases). The CDR3 extends over 18 amino acids. The V and J ends lost 6 bases and 2 bases respectively, with 25 bases between them. The germline V gene has CDR1 LGHNT and CDR2 FRNRAP. The CDR3 loop is CASGAGTPSQITNTEAFF. The CDR3 DNA reads TGTGCTAGTGGGGCGGGGACTCCCTCACAGATTACTAACACTGAAGCTTTCTTT.

This clonotype was observed at least ten times. The gene calls are TRBV5-1 and TRBJ1-6; 9 bases align to TRBD1. The CDR3 has 14 residues. V lost 4 bases, J lost 10 bases, and 6 bases stayed unmatched. Germline V gene lookup returns CDR1 SGHRS and CDR2 YFSETQ. This chain's CDR3 is CASSTGTGRSPLHF. The CDR3 nucleotides read TGCGCCAGCAGCACCGGGACAGGGAGGTCACCCCTCCACTTT.

The V call is TRBV19, the J call TRBJ1-1; D call uncertain. The CDR3 length is 14 residues. V shed 5 bases and J shed 1 base, with 11 bases lying between them. CDR1 LNHDA and CDR2 SQIVND come from the germline V gene (reference sequence). CDR3 sequence reads: CASSWAGSNTEAFF. The CDR3 DNA reads as TGTGCCAGTAGTTGGGCTGGCTCGAACACTGAAGCTTTCTTT.

The CDR3 sequence is CASSLVALAGTETQYF. CDR3 nucleotide sequence: TGCGCCAGCAGCTTGGTGGCCCTAGCGGGGACCGAGACCCAGTACTTC. V usage is TRBV5-1 and J usage is TRBJ2-5; 9 bases match TRBD2. CDR3 length: 16 residues. The trim removed 0 bases at V and 5 bases at J, leaving 8 bases unmatched. From germline, CDR1 is SGHRS and CDR2 YFSETQ. Full variable domain (missing parts from reference TRBV5-1 and TRBJ2-5): KAGVTQTPRYLIKTRGQQVTLSCSPISGHRSVSWYQQTPGQGLQFLFEYFSETQRNKGNFPGRFSGRQFSNSRSEMNVSTLELGDSALYLCASSLVALAGTETQYFGPGTRLLVL.

This clonotype occurred many times. The chain links TRBV20-1 to TRBJ2-4, with a tentative D call TRBD2 (7 bases). This CDR3 is 14 amino acids long. Germline lookup yields CDR1 DFQATT and CDR2 SNEGSKA (reference sequence). Trimming cost V 6 bases and J 2 bases, with 14 bases left between them. Here the CDR3 DNA reads TGCAGTGCGGCCCTCGGGGGGCCCAAAAACATTCAGTACTTC. Protein: CSAALGGPKNIQYF.

In this sample, this clonotype turned up many times. The chain recombines TRBV11-2 with TRBJ2-7; D gene ambiguous. The CDR3 loop spans 15 amino acids. V lost 0 bases to trimming and J lost 4 bases, with 13 bases between them. Germline lookup yields CDR1 SGHAT and CDR2 FQNNGV. In DNA, the CDR3 is TGTGCCAGCAGCTTAGATGGCCGGCGGCTATACGAGCAGTACTTC. Its translation is CASSLDGRRLYEQYF.

The chain links TRBV7-9 to TRBJ1-2; D is ambiguous. This CDR3 contains 13 residues. Deletions cut 1 base from V and 3 bases from J, with 6 bases between. Looked up from germline, CDR1 is SEHNR and CDR2 is FQNEAQ (reference sequence). The CDR3 nucleotides read TGTGCCAGCAGCTTAGGTCTTCACTATGGCTACACCTTC. Translated, it gives CASSLGLHYGYTF.

The chain uses TRBV28 and TRBJ1-5; possibly TRBD1 for D (6 bases). Germline V gene sequence: CDR1 MDHEN, CDR2 SYDVKM. CDR3 length: 15 residues. V dropped 8 bases and J dropped 2 bases, with 16 bases sitting between them. CDR3 DNA sequence: TGTGCCAGCGTGCCCCCGGGGGCTGGCAATCAGCCCCAGCATTTT. It yields the protein CASVPPGAGNQPQHF.

This clonotype has just a few counts. The V call is TRBV7-9, the J call TRBJ1-1; no clear D gene. Germline V gene data show CDR1 as SEHNR and CDR2 as FQNEAQ (reference sequence). The CDR3 has 14 residues. Trimming cost V 2 bases and J 0 bases, with 7 bases left between them. The CDR3 reads CASSLNSMNTEAFF. In DNA, the CDR3 is TGTGCCAGCAGCTTAAACTCCATGAACACTGAAGCTTTCTTT.

This clonotype was detected many times. The chain is built from TRBV19 and TRBJ2-5; TRBD1 is a possible D gene (6 bases). Germline assignment: CDR1 LNHDA and CDR2 SQIVND (reference sequence). With 5 bases removed from V and 4 bases from J, the gap between germline ends came to 20 bases. This CDR3 contains 16 residues. The CDR3: CASSRQGIRFGETQYF. The DNA for the CDR3 is TGTGCCAGTAGTCGTCAGGGGATTCGGTTTGGAGAGACCCAGTACTTC.

Many counts were recorded for this clonotype. The rearrangement joins TRBV19 to TRBJ2-5, with a tentative D call TRBD2 (6 bases). The CDR3 runs to 15 residues. Germline loops: CDR1 LNHDA, CDR2 SQIVND (reference sequence). Deletions cut 5 bases from V and 0 bases from J, with 13 bases between. The CDR3 spells CASSVRDWDQETQYF. DNA for the CDR3: TGTGCCAGTAGTGTACGGGACTGGGACCAAGAGACCCAGTACTTC.

This clonotype was seen many times. This chain links TRBV24-1 with TRBJ2-7; 7 bases are shared with TRBD1. The CDR3 spans 13 residues. Germline V gene lookup returns CDR1 KGHDR and CDR2 SFDVKD. V lost 4 bases to trimming and J lost 3 bases; unmatched junction nucleotides: 2. The CDR3, as DNA: TGTGCCACCAGTGAGGGACAGCTCTACGAGCAGTACTTC. Encoded protein: CATSEGQLYEQYF.

This chain links TRBV12-3 or TRBV12-4 with TRBJ2-1; either TRBD1 or TRBD2 may fit D (6 bases each). CDR3 size: 15 residues. V lost 7 bases to trimming and J lost 2 bases, with 15 bases between them. The CDR3 loop is CASTGDWETYNEQFF. CDR3 nucleotides: TGTGCCAGCACAGGGGACTGGGAAACCTACAATGAGCAGTTCTTC.

The gene calls are TRBV10-3 and TRBJ1-5, with D hard to call. The V and J ends lost 2 bases and 2 bases respectively, with 16 bases between them. Germline V gene data show CDR1 as ENHRY and CDR2 as SYGVKD. The CDR3 consists of 17 residues. The CDR3 bases are TGTGCCATCAGTGAGAGTTTTCCCGGTTTCGGCAATCAGCCCCAGCATTTT. Protein: CAISESFPGFGNQPQHF.

Many counts were recorded for this clonotype. This rearrangement joins TRBV24-1 to TRBJ1-6; D unclear. The CDR3 consists of 14 residues. Germline V CDR1 and CDR2: KGHDR, SFDVKD. The V end lost 4 bases, the J end lost 5 bases, and 8 bases lay between the germline ends. Here the CDR3 reads CATSEGSDNSPLHF. The CDR3 DNA reads as TGTGCCACCAGTGAGGGGAGTGATAATTCACCCCTCCACTTT.

This clonotype was detected many times. The chain links TRBV20-1 to TRBJ1-2; D is perhaps TRBD1 (5 bases). From germline, CDR1 is DFQATT and CDR2 SNEGSKA (reference sequence). This CDR3 contains 14 residues. Trimming stripped 0 bases from V and 3 bases from J, with 11 bases between. Here the CDR3 reads CSARDTPRDYGYTF. The CDR3 region has the DNA TGCAGTGCTAGAGATACCCCCAGGGACTATGGCTACACCTTC.

J is TRBJ1-4 and V is TRBV6-5; TRBD1 might be the D (5 bases). CDR3 length equals 16 residues. Trimming stripped 2 bases from V and 0 bases from J, with 10 bases between. Germline V gene data show CDR1 as MNHEY and CDR2 as SVGAGI. The CDR3 DNA reads TGTGCCAGCAGTTACGGTACAGGTCCAACTAATGAAAAACTGTTTTTT. Amino acid sequence: CASSYGTGPTNEKLFF.

The CDR3 reads CASSSTGVTGELFF. CDR3 nucleotide sequence: TGTGCCAGCAGTTCCACAGGTGTGACCGGGGAGCTGTTTTTT. The rearrangement uses TRBV7-9 and TRBJ2-2; D possibly corresponds to TRBD1 (5 bases). Germline CDR1 SEHNR, CDR2 FQNEAQ (reference sequence). CDR3 size: 14 residues. Trimming pared 6 bases from V and 5 bases from J, leaving 13 bases between.

The chain couples TRBV7-9 to TRBJ2-2; 7 bases agree with TRBD2. In germline, CDR1 is SEHNR, CDR2 FQNEAQ (reference sequence). The CDR3 consists of 15 residues. The V and J ends lost 10 bases and 6 bases, in that order; junction bases with no gene match: 14. The CDR3 region is CATRPRGGFAGELFF. The CDR3 DNA sequence: TGTGCCACCCGTCCCCGCGGGGGTTTCGCCGGGGAGCTGTTTTTT.

The chain employs TRBV27 and TRBJ1-5; D call uncertain. Germline lookup yields CDR1 MNHEY and CDR2 SMNVEV (reference sequence). V was pared by 2 bases and J by 5 bases, with 10 bases between. The CDR3 sequence is 14 residues long. The CDR3 DNA is TGTGCCAGCAGTTTAGGTATAATTGATCAGCCCCAGCATTTT. Its translation is CASSLGIIDQPQHF.

CDR3 bases: TGTGCCATCAGTGATTACAGGTCATCCTACGAGCAGTACTTC. As protein: CAISDYRSSYEQYF. J is TRBJ2-7 and V is TRBV10-3; a possible D gene is TRBD1 (5 bases). This CDR3 contains 14 residues. Germline CDR1 is ENHRY and CDR2 is SYGVKD. The V and J ends lost 3 bases and 1 base respectively, with 10 bases between them.

This clonotype was detected ten times or more. The chain couples TRBV28 to TRBJ1-2; D is undetermined. The germline V and J ends were trimmed by 6 bases and 2 bases, with 4 bases remaining between them. The CDR3 runs 11 residues. Germline CDR1 MDHEN, CDR2 SYDVKM. The CDR3 is CASSRNYGYTF. The CDR3 DNA sequence: TGTGCCAGCAGCCGGAACTATGGCTACACCTTC.

The chain links TRBV7-9 to TRBJ2-5, with D possibly TRBD1 on 6 matching bases. Trimming took off 3 bases at V and 5 bases at J, with 19 bases between the two ends. CDR3 length: 16 amino acids. Germline V gene data show CDR1 as SEHNR and CDR2 as FQNEAQ (reference sequence). CDR3 in amino acids: CASSFTGHQRRETQYF. The CDR3 DNA is TGTGCCAGCAGCTTTACGGGACACCAAAGGAGGGAGACCCAGTACTTC.

This clonotype has a count of ten or more. This chain links TRBV11-2 with TRBJ2-5, with D possibly called TRBD1 or TRBD2 (5 bases each). The V and J ends lost 2 bases and 4 bases respectively, with 14 bases between them. Germline lookup yields CDR1 SGHAT and CDR2 FQNNGV. The CDR3 is 15 residues long. CDR3 amino acids: CASSLIGAPRETQYF. The CDR3 nucleotides are TGTGCCAGCAGCTTAATCGGGGCCCCGAGAGAGACCCAGTACTTC. Drawing the rest from reference TRBV11-2 and TRBJ2-5, the complete variable domain is EAGVAQSPRYKIIEKRQSVAFWCNPISGHATLYWYQQILGQGPKLLIQFQNNGVVDDSQLPKDRFSAERLKGVDSTLKIQPAKLEDSAVYLCASSLIGAPRETQYFGPGTRLLVL.

For the CDR3, the DNA is TGCAGCGTTGAAGATCCTGGGCAGGAAGAAAACAATGAGCAGTTCTTC. It translates to CSVEDPGQEENNEQFF. The chain combines TRBV29-1 with TRBJ2-1; no clear D gene. This CDR3 spans 16 amino acids. Between the trimmed V and J ends, which lost 0 bases and 5 bases, there was a span of 17 bases. Germline V gives CDR1 SQVTM, CDR2 ANQGSEA.

This clonotype turned up a few times. Written as DNA, the CDR3 is TGTGCCAGTAGTATAGGGCCGGCGACCGGGGAGCTGTTTTTT. Residues: CASSIGPATGELFF. The rearrangement links TRBV19 to TRBJ2-2; D not resolved. Trimming took 1 base from V and 5 from J, leaving 8 bases between them. CDR1 and CDR2 from the germline V gene are LNHDA and SQIVND (reference sequence). CDR3 length: 14 residues.